The source of this T cell receptor beta chain is a study of glioma-infiltrating T cells after dendritic cell vaccination. PBMC were collected before vaccination, two weeks after the third vaccination, and at progression. TCRdb's copy holds only in-frame clones and misses some; the assay was immunoSEQ multiplex PCR. The table lists over 55,000 clones, about 86% of them singletons. In the case of this clone: Mismatch with germline at one junction end may stem from a read error.

Germline loops: CDR1 MRHNA, CDR2 SNTAGT. CDR3 length: 15 amino acids. This receptor was identified in a human donor with glioblastoma. Sample: blood, taken before dendritic cell vaccination. The genes are TRBV6-4 and TRBJ2-2; TRBD2 matches 11 bases. The CDR3, as DNA: TGTGCCAGCAGTCCGGGACTAGCGGAAACCGAGGAGCTGTTTTTT. Encoded protein: CASSPGLAETEELFF.